The 25 T cell receptor beta chains below come from one sample, sequenced in a study of cytomegalovirus exposure and HLA in healthy donors. Primers included in the PCR were 60 Vbeta and 13 Jbeta primers. TCRdb's table, derived via immunoSEQ multiplex PCR, lists solely in-frame clones and lacks some. The listing contains fewer than 110,000 clones. Sequencing used PBMCs. The receptors shown here come from a man aged 35-49 years in good health and CMV-seronegative.

This chain joins TRBV27 and TRBJ2-7, with D perhaps TRBD1 (8 bases). Germline assignment: CDR1 MNHEY and CDR2 SMNVEV (reference sequence). The CDR3 consists of 14 residues. V lost 1 base and J 4 bases, leaving 11 bases between the germline ends. CDR3 amino acids: CASSLLQGGYEQYF. The CDR3 coding sequence is TGTGCCAGCAGTTTATTACAGGGGGGGTACGAGCAGTACTTC.

The chain recombines TRBV9 with TRBJ2-1; 8 nucleotides agree with TRBD1. The CDR3 extends over 15 amino acids. After removal of 3 bases from V and 6 bases from J, the junction contained 8 bases not matched to a gene. Germline V gene sequence: CDR1 SGDLS, CDR2 YYNGEE. This chain's CDR3 is CASSAGVGTGNEQFF. For the CDR3, the DNA is TGTGCCAGCAGCGCCGGAGTTGGGACAGGCAATGAGCAGTTCTTC.

The chain joins TRBV27 to TRBJ2-7; 8 bases align to TRBD1. V lost 3 bases and J lost 4; bases outside the gene matches: 14. The CDR3 sequence is 17 residues long. Germline V CDR1 and CDR2: MNHEY, SMNVEV (reference sequence). The CDR3 nucleotides read TGTGCCAGCAGTTTTCTGACAGGGGCCCCTGGGACTTACGAGCAGTACTTC. As protein: CASSFLTGAPGTYEQYF.

The chain has TRBV11-2 and TRBJ2-5; 8 nucleotides align to TRBD2. Germline-derived CDR1 and CDR2 are SGHAT and FQNNGV. J was trimmed by 4 bases and V by 4 bases; bases with no gene match: 8. The CDR3 extends over 15 amino acids. The CDR3 protein is CASSWPGGQGETQYF. As DNA, the CDR3 is TGTGCCAGCAGCTGGCCGGGGGGGCAGGGAGAGACCCAGTACTTC.

The J gene is TRBJ2-7, the V gene TRBV15; TRBD1 matches at 7 bases. V shed 1 base and J 4 bases; nucleotides not matched to a gene: 7. The CDR3 spans 15 residues. Looked up from germline, CDR1 is LNHNV and CDR2 is YYDKDF (reference sequence). In DNA form, the CDR3 reads TGTGCCACCAGCAGAGCAAAACAGGGGTTGTACGAGCAGTACTTC. Translation: CATSRAKQGLYEQYF.

This rearrangement joins TRBV7-2 to TRBJ2-1; D possibly corresponds to TRBD2 (5 bases). Per germline, CDR1 SGHTA and CDR2 FQGNSA. Trimming removed 5 bases at V and 0 bases at J, with 11 bases between. The CDR3 runs to 15 residues. The DNA for the CDR3 is TGTGCCAGCAGCCTAACAACTAGCTCCTACAATGAGCAGTTCTTC. Its translation is CASSLTTSSYNEQFF. The full variable domain, completed using reference TRBV7-2 and TRBJ2-1, is GAGVSQSPSNKVTEKGKDVELRCDPISGHTALYWYRQSLGQGLEFLIYFQGNSAPDKSGLPSDRFSAERTGGSVSTLTIQRTQQEDSAVYLCASSLTTSSYNEQFFGPGTRLTVL.

The CDR3 here is CASSWNRDRGIQDEQYF. CDR3 in DNA: TGCGCCAGCAGCTGGAACCGGGACAGGGGTATCCAGGACGAGCAGTACTTC. This chain joins TRBV5-1 and TRBJ2-7; TRBD1 matches at 10 bases. There are 17 residues in the CDR3. Trimming cost V 3 bases and J 5 bases; bases outside gene matches: 14. CDR1 is SGHRS and CDR2 is YFSETQ in the germline V gene. Filled out from reference TRBV5-1 and TRBJ2-7, the complete variable domain reads KAGVTQTPRYLIKTRGQQVTLSCSPISGHRSVSWYQQTPGQGLQFLFEYFSETQRNKGNFPGRFSGRQFSNSRSEMNVSTLELGDSALYLCASSWNRDRGIQDEQYFGPGTRLTVT.

The chain employs TRBV9 and TRBJ2-1; D is perhaps TRBD2 (6 bases). V was clipped by 3 bases and J by 6 bases, with 13 bases between them. CDR1 is SGDLS and CDR2 is YYNGEE in the germline V gene. This CDR3 spans 14 amino acids. CDR3 protein: CASSGAGISNEQFF. The DNA for the CDR3 is TGTGCCAGCAGCGGGGCGGGGATAAGCAATGAGCAGTTCTTC.

The rearrangement uses TRBV2 and TRBJ1-2, with TRBD1 as a possible D gene (6 bases). CDR3 length: 14 residues. The V and J ends lost 3 bases and 2 bases respectively, with 10 bases between them. The germline CDR1 and CDR2 sequences are SNHLY and FYNNEI. The CDR3 DNA is TGTGCCAGCAGTGAGGACAGCGCGAACTATGGCTACACCTTC. This gives the protein CASSEDSANYGYTF.

The rearrangement joins TRBV27 to TRBJ2-1; D gene uncertain. In germline, CDR1 is MNHEY, CDR2 SMNVEV (reference sequence). V shed 1 base and J shed 0 bases, with 10 bases lying between them. The CDR3 spans 16 residues. The DNA for the CDR3 is TGTGCCAGCAGTTTATATTCAAAGAGCTCCTACAATGAGCAGTTCTTC. Protein sequence: CASSLYSKSSYNEQFF.

CDR3 residues: CASSSPSVAGGSQYF. The DNA of the CDR3 is TGTGCCAGCAGTTCCCCTTCGGTAGCGGGAGGGAGCCAGTACTTC. The gene calls are TRBV27 and TRBJ2-5, with TRBD2 matching 11 bases. Trimming removed 4 bases from V and 10 bases from J; junction bases left unmatched: 11. CDR1 and CDR2 from the germline V gene are MNHEY and SMNVEV (reference sequence). The CDR3 contains 15 residues.

The chain carries TRBV27 and TRBJ2-1; 8 positions match TRBD2. Per germline, CDR1 MNHEY and CDR2 SMNVEV (reference sequence). J gave up 4 bases and V 10 bases, and 9 bases lay outside the gene matches. CDR3 length equals 14 residues. CDR3 nucleotide sequence: TGTGCCACCCGAGGGCTAGCGGGTTACAATGAGCAGTTCTTC. It specifies CATRGLAGYNEQFF.

This chain links TRBV7-9 with TRBJ2-1; TRBD1 matches 9 bases. The CDR3 contains 15 residues. Trimming cost V 5 bases and J 1 base; bases outside gene matches: 3. Germline V CDR1 and CDR2: SEHNR, FQNEAQ (reference sequence). The CDR3 region has the DNA TGTGCCAGCAGCACGGGGACAGGGTCCTACAATGAGCAGTTCTTC. It encodes CASSTGTGSYNEQFF.

This chain joins TRBV5-1 and TRBJ2-4, with D possibly being TRBD1 (6 bases). V shed 0 bases and J shed 3 bases, with 10 bases lying between them. This CDR3 comprises 15 residues. Germline CDR1 SGHRS, CDR2 YFSETQ. The CDR3 DNA reads as TGCGCCAGCAGCTTGGCAGGGGCCGACAAAAACATTCAGTACTTC. Translation: CASSLAGADKNIQYF.

This chain joins TRBV10-3 and TRBJ2-1, with TRBD2 matching 9 bases. V lost 8 bases to trimming and J lost 7 bases; unmatched junction nucleotides: 9. The germline V gene has CDR1 ENHRY and CDR2 SYGVKD. The CDR3 is made up of 14 amino acids. CDR3 nucleotide sequence: TGTGCCATCGAGGGAGCGGGGGGCATGAATGAGCAGTTCTTC. It is translated as CAIEGAGGMNEQFF.

The rearrangement joins TRBV28 to TRBJ1-2; 8 bases align to TRBD1. With V trimmed by 2 bases and J by 4 bases, 3 bases remained unmatched. The CDR3 is 14 residues long. Germline V lookup: CDR1 MDHEN, CDR2 SYDVKM. The CDR3 loop is CASSLGTGSYGYTF. The CDR3, as DNA: TGTGCCAGCAGTTTAGGGACAGGAAGCTATGGCTACACCTTC.

This CDR3 reads CASSPSVSSYNEQFF. The CDR3 nucleotides read TGTGCCAGCAGCCCTAGCGTGAGCTCCTACAATGAGCAGTTCTTC. The chain uses TRBV9 and TRBJ2-1; D is possibly TRBD2 (6 bases). Deletions cut 4 bases from V and 0 bases from J, with 11 bases between. Germline V gene sequence: CDR1 SGDLS, CDR2 YYNGEE. The CDR3 is made up of 15 amino acids.

J is TRBJ1-2 and V is TRBV15; TRBD1 might be the D (6 bases). Trimming removed 1 base from V and 0 bases from J, with 12 bases in between. CDR3 size: 16 residues. Looked up from germline, CDR1 is LNHNV and CDR2 is YYDKDF (reference sequence). Here the CDR3 reads CATSRGAGDPNYGYTF. In DNA, the CDR3 is TGTGCCACCAGCAGAGGAGCAGGGGACCCTAACTATGGCTACACCTTC.

This chain uses TRBV5-1 with TRBJ2-3; 8 bases line up with TRBD1. Losses at the gene ends were 4 bases for V and 6 bases for J; bases not matched to a gene: 7. Germline V CDR1 and CDR2: SGHRS, YFSETQ. The length of the CDR3 is 14 residues. This CDR3 reads CASSDTGGGDTQYF. CDR3 nucleotides: TGCGCCAGCAGCGATACAGGGGGTGGGGATACGCAGTATTTT.

The CDR3 DNA reads as TGTGCCAGCAGCCCGGGACTAGCGGGGGGGCCGGACGAGCAGTACTTC. Translated, it gives CASSPGLAGGPDEQYF. This chain joins TRBV7-9 and TRBJ2-7; 16 nucleotides line up with TRBD2. Germline V gene data show CDR1 as SEHNR and CDR2 as FQNEAQ (reference sequence). J was trimmed by 5 bases and V by 5 bases; bases with no gene match: 6. The CDR3 extends over 16 amino acids.

This sequence joins TRBV4-3 and TRBJ2-1, with 10 bases fitting TRBD2. This CDR3 region has 16 residues. The V and J ends lost 0 bases and 10 bases, in that order; junction bases with no gene match: 9. Looked up from germline, CDR1 is LGHNA and CDR2 is YSLEER. The CDR3 reads CASSQDHLAGAGEQFF. CDR3 nucleotide sequence: TGCGCCAGCAGCCAAGATCATCTAGCGGGGGCTGGGGAGCAGTTCTTC.

The chain carries TRBV2 and TRBJ1-5; the D gene is possibly TRBD1 (6 bases). V was clipped by 8 bases and J by 7 bases, with 15 bases between them. This CDR3 region has 13 residues. CDR1 is SNHLY and CDR2 is FYNNEI in the germline V gene. CDR3 nucleotides: TGTGCCAGCGGTCAGGGGCGGGAGCAGCCCCAGCATTTT. Protein: CASGQGREQPQHF.

The V gene is TRBV10-3, the J gene TRBJ2-3; possibly TRBD1 for D (5 bases). Trimming stripped 2 bases from V and 0 bases from J, with 12 bases between. In germline, CDR1 is ENHRY, CDR2 SYGVKD. This CDR3 is 16 amino acids long. The CDR3 DNA reads as TGTGCCATCAGTGAGAAGACAGCTTCTAGCACAGATACGCAGTATTTT. Translation gives CAISEKTASSTDTQYF.

The chain combines TRBV27 with TRBJ1-1; D is unresolved. Germline values: CDR1 MNHEY, CDR2 SMNVEV (reference sequence). V was clipped by 2 bases and J by 0 bases, with 16 bases between them. The CDR3 loop spans 17 amino acids. CDR3 coding DNA: TGTGCCAGCAGTTTAAAGTTTGCGCCAGCGATGAACACTGAAGCTTTCTTT. This sequence encodes CASSLKFAPAMNTEAFF.

The chain employs TRBV19 and TRBJ2-3; 9 nucleotides line up with TRBD2. This CDR3 comprises 15 residues. Germline V gives CDR1 LNHDA, CDR2 SQIVND (reference sequence). J lost 5 bases, V lost 6 bases, and 9 bases had no gene match. CDR3 sequence reads: CASRGLAGGQDTQYF. In nucleotides, the CDR3 is TGTGCCAGTAGGGGATTGGCGGGGGGGCAAGATACGCAGTATTTT.